The rows below give T cell receptor beta chains drawn from one sample of a study of beta chain features in type 1 diabetes. Assay used: immunoSEQ multiplex PCR; TCRdb lists only in-frame clones, some missing. The data show 150,000 to 200,000 clones, roughly 60% seen once. The specimen sequenced was naive CD4+ T cells from blood. The receptors here all came from a man younger than 40 with type 1 diabetes. Each CDR3 is given with its conserved first and last residue. The D gene is left open where the match is weak.

v_call	j_call	d_call	cdr3_aa
TRBV9	TRBJ2-5	TRBD2	CASSEGSSGGLTQYF
TRBV7-9	TRBJ2-7	.	CASNQMRESSGEQYF
TRBV28	TRBJ2-5	.	CASAGEVPETQYF
TRBV29-1	TRBJ1-1	.	CSVEDRSATEAFF
TRBV30	TRBJ1-2	.	CAWSDNIQGGYTF
TRBV7-9	TRBJ1-4	.	CASSFAGDEKLFF
TRBV29-1	TRBJ2-3	TRBD2	CSVESGGPDTQYF
TRBV6-5	TRBJ2-5	.	CASSYPGGETQYF
TRBV10-3	TRBJ2-3	TRBD2	CAISPGGARDTQYF
TRBV11-3	TRBJ2-1	.	CASSFYNEQFF
TRBV2	TRBJ2-7	TRBD1	CASRGTGAYEQYF
TRBV9	TRBJ2-3	.	CASSVAAGTDTQYF
TRBV7-2	TRBJ2-7	.	CASSWGTSYEQYF
TRBV29-1	TRBJ2-7	TRBD1	CSVGQGASYEQYF
TRBV9	TRBJ2-5	.	CASSPVGTAASETQYF
TRBV10-3	TRBJ2-3	.	CAISESNRGDTQYF
TRBV9	TRBJ2-7	.	CASSPGGANYEQYF
TRBV28	TRBJ1-6	TRBD1	CASSSPDREGNSPLHF
TRBV7-9	TRBJ2-3	.	CASSNRDSPTDTQYF
TRBV29-1	TRBJ1-1	.	CSASTGSGNTEAFF
TRBV7-2	TRBJ2-7	TRBD1	CASSKDRGSYEQYF
TRBV29-1	TRBJ1-2	.	CSAQTVYGGYTF
TRBV6-6	TRBJ2-3	.	CASSYPQGTQYF
TRBV30	TRBJ2-1	.	CAWRPAQQQQFF
TRBV15	TRBJ1-1	.	CATSKDTTGTEAFF
TRBV4-3	TRBJ1-1	.	CASSPRQGGTEAFF
TRBV7-2	TRBJ2-7	TRBD2	CASSSLLAGLSYEQYF
TRBV6-5	TRBJ2-1	.	CASRLGLFQYNEQFF
TRBV4-3	TRBJ2-2	.	CASSQEMLRHANTGELFF